This is a list of T cell receptor beta chains from one sample in a study of siplizumab effects on memory and regulatory T cells. Data came from immunoSEQ multiplex PCR; TCRdb stores just in-frame clones and leaves some out. The profile shows some 120,000 clones, around 93% of them singletons. Source material: non-Treg CD4+ T cells sorted from blood. The receptor source for this set is a human donor in good health. The CDR3 runs from the conserved cysteine through the conserved F or W. A D gene is named only where the DNA matches it firmly. Some rows mark clone size as missing; the rest say once, few, many or name a class of expanded clone.

d_gene: TRBD1
abundance: -
j_gene: TRBJ2-3
v_gene: TRBV4-3
CDR3aa: CASSHKTGDTQYF
CDR3nt: TGCGCCAGCAGCCATAAGACAGGGGATACGCAGTATTTT

d_gene: -
abundance: -
j_gene: TRBJ1-2
v_gene: TRBV6-1
CDR3aa: CASSTGPNYGYTF
CDR3nt: TGTGCCAGCAGTACAGGGCCGAACTATGGCTACACCTTC

d_gene: -
abundance: -
j_gene: TRBJ2-1
v_gene: TRBV7-2
CDR3aa: CATSGADRTYNEQFF
CDR3nt: TGTGCCACCTCTGGGGCCGACAGAACCTACAATGAGCAGTTCTTC

d_gene: -
abundance: once
j_gene: TRBJ1-6
v_gene: TRBV6-5
CDR3aa: CASSYSSQEWGSPLHF
CDR3nt: TGTGCCAGCAGTTACTCTAGCCAGGAATGGGGTTCACCCCTCCACTTT

d_gene: TRBD1
abundance: -
j_gene: TRBJ1-4
v_gene: TRBV28
CDR3aa: CASSSDLGTAEKLFF
CDR3nt: TGTGCCAGCAGTTCCGATCTCGGGACAGCCGAAAAACTGTTTTTT

d_gene: -
abundance: -
j_gene: TRBJ1-2
v_gene: TRBV5-1
CDR3aa: CASSLGQRNYGYTF
CDR3nt: TGCGCCAGCAGCTTAGGCCAGCGTAACTATGGCTACACCTTC

d_gene: -
abundance: -
j_gene: TRBJ2-5
v_gene: TRBV2
CDR3aa: CASRLRDGMWETQYF
CDR3nt: TGTGCCAGCAGACTCCGGGACGGTATGTGGGAGACCCAGTACTTC

d_gene: TRBD2
abundance: -
j_gene: TRBJ2-1
v_gene: TRBV11-2
CDR3aa: CASIFLGGVYNEQFF
CDR3nt: TGTGCCAGCATATTTCTCGGGGGGGTCTACAATGAGCAGTTCTTC

d_gene: -
abundance: once
j_gene: TRBJ1-3
v_gene: TRBV9
CDR3aa: CASSPRTRTDTIYF
CDR3nt: TGTGCCAGCAGCCCCCGGACGCGGACGGACACCATATATTTT

d_gene: TRBD1
abundance: -
j_gene: TRBJ1-4
v_gene: TRBV30
CDR3aa: CAGGTGSTTNEKLFF
CDR3nt: TGTGCCGGGGGGACAGGGAGTACAACTAATGAAAAACTGTTTTTT